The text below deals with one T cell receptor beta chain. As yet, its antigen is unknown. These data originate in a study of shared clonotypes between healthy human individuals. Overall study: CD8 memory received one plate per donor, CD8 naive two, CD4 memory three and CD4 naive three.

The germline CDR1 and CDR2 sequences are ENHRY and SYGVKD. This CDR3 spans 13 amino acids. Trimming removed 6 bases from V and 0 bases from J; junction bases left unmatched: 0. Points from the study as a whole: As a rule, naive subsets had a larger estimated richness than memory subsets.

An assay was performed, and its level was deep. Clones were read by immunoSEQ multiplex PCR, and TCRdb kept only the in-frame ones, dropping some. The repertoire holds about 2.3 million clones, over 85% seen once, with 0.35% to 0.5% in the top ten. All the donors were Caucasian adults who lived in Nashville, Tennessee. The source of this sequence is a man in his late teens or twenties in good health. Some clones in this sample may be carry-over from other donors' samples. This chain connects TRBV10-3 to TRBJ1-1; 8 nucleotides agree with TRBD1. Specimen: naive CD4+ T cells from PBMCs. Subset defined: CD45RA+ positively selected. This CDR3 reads CAIRDRVNTEAFF. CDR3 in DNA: TGTGCCATCAGGGACAGGGTGAACACTGAAGCTTTCTTT.